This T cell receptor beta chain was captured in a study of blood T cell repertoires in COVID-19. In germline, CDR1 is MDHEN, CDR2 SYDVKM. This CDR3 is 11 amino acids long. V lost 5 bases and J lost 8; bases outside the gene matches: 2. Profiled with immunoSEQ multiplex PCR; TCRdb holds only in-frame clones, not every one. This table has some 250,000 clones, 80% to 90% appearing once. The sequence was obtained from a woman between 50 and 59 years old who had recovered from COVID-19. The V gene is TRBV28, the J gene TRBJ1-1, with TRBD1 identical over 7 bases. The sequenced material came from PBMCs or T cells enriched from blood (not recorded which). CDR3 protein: CASSTGQEAFF. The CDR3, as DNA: TGTGCCAGCAGTACGGGACAGGAAGCTTTCTTT.